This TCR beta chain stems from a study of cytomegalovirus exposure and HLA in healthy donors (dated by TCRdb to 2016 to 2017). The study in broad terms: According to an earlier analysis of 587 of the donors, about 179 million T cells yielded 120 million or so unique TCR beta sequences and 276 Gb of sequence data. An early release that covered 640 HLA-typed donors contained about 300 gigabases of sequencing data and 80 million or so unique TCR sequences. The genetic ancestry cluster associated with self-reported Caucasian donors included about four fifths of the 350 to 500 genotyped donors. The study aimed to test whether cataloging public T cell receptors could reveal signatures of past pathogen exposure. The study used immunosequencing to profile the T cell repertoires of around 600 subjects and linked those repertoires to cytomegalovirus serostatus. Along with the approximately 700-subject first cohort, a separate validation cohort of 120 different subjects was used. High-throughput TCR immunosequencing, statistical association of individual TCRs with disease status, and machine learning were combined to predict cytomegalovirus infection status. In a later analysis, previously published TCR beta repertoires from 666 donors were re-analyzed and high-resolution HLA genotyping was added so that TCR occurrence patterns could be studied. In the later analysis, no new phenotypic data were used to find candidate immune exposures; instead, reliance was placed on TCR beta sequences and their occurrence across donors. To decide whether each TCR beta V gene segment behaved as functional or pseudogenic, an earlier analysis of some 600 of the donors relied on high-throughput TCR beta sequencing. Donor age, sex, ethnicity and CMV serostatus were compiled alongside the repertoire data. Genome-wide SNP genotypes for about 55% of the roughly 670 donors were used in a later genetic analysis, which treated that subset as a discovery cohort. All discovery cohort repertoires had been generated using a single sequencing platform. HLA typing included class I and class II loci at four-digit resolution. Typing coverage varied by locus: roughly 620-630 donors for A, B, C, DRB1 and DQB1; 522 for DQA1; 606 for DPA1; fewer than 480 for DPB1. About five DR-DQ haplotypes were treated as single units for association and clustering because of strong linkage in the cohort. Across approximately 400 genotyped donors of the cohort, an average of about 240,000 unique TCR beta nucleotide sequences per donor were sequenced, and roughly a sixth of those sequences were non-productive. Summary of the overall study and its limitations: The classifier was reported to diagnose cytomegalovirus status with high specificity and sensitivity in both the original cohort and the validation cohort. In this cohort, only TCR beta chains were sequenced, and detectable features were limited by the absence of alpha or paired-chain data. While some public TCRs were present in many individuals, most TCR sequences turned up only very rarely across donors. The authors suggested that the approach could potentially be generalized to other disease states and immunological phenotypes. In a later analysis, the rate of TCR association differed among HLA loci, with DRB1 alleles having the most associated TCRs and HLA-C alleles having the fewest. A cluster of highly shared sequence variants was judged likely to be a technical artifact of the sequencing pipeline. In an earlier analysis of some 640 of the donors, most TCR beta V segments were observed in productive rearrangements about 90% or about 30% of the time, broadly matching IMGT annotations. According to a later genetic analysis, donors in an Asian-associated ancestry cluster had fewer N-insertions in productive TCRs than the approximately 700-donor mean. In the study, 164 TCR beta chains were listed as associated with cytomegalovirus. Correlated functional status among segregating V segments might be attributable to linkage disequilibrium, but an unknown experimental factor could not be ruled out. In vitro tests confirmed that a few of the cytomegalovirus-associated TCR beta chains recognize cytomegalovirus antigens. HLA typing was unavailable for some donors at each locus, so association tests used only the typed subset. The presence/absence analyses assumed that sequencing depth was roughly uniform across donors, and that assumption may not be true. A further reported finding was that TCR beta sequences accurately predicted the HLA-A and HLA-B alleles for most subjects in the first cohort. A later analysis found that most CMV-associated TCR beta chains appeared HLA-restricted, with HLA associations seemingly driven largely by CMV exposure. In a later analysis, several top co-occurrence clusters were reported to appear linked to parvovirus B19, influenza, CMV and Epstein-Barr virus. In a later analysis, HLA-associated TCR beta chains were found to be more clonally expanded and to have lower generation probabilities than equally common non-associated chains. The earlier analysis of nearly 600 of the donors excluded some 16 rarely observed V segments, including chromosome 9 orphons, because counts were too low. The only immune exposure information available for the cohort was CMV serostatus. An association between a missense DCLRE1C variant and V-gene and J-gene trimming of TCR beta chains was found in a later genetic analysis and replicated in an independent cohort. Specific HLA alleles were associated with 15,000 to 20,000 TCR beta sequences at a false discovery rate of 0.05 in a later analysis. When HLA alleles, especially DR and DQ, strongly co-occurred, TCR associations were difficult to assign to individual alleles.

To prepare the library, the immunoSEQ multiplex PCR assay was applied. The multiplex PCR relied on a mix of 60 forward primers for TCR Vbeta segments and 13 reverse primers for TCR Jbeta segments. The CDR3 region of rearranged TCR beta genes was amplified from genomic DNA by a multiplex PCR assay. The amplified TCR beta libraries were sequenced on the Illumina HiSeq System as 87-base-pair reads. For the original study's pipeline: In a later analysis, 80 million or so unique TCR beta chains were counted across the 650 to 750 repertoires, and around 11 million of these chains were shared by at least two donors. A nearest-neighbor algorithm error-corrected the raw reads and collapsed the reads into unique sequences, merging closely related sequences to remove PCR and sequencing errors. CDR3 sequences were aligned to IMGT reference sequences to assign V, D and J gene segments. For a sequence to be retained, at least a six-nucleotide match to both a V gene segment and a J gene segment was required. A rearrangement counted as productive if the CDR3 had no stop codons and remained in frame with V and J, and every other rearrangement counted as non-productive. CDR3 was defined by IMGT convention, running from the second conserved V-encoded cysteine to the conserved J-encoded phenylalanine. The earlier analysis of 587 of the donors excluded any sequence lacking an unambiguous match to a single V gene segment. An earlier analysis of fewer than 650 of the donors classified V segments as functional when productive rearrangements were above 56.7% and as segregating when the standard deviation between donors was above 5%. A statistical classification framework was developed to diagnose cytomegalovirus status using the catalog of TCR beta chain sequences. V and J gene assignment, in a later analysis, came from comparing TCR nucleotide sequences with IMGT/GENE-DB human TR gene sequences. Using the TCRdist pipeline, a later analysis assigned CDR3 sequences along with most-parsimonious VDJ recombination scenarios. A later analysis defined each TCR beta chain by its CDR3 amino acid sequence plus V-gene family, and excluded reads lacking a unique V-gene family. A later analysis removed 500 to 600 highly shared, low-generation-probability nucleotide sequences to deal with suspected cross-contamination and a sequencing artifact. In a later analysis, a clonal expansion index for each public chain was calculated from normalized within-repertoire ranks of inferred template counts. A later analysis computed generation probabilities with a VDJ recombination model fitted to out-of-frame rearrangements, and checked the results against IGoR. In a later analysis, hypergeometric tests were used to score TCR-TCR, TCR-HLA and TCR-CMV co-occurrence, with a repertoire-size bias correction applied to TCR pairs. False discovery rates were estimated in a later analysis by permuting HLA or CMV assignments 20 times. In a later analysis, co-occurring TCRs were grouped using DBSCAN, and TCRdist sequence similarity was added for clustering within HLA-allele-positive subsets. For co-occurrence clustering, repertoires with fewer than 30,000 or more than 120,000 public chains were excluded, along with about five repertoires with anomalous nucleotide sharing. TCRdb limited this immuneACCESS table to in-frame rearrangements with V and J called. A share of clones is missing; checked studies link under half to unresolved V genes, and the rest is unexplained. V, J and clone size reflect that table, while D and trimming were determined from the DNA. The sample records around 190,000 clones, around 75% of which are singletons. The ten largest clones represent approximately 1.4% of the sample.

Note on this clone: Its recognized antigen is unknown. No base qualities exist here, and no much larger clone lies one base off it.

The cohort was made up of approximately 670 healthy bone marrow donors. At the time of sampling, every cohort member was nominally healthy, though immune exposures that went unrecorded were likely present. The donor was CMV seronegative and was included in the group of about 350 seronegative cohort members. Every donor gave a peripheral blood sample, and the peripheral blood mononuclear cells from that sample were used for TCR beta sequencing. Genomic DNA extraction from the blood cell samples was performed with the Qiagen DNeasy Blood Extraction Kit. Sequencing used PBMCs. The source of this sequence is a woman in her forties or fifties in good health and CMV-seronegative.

The CDR3 protein sequence reads: CASSPREGGSFAAGANVLTF. DNA sequence: TGTGCCAGCTCACCAAGGGAAGGAGGGAGTTTCGCGGCCGGGGCCAACGTCCTGACTTTC. Recombination connected TRBV18 to TRBJ2-6, and the D gene may be TRBD2, 6 bases matching. Counted from cysteine to phenylalanine, this CDR3 has 20 amino acids. Just the 60-base CDR3 DNA is kept, in frame starting at base 1. Per the germline V gene, KGHSH is the CDR1 and LQKENI is the CDR2. Trimming removed 2 bases from V and 4 bases from J, leaving 24 bases between the germline ends.